A selection of T cell receptor beta chains follows, all from one sample in a study of blood T cell repertoires in COVID-19. Measured with immunoSEQ multiplex PCR; TCRdb has only the in-frame clones, and not every one. The repertoire holds about 46,000 clones, with around 84% as singletons. Input material: peripheral blood. The receptors come from a man older than 75 with active COVID-19. Both conserved end residues are part of each CDR3. Fields, in order: V gene, J gene, D gene, clone size, CDR3 protein, CDR3 DNA. A D gene is named only where the DNA matches it firmly. Where a row states a size, it is once, few, many or the class of an expanded clone; other rows omit it.

v_gene: TRBV28
j_gene: TRBJ2-3
d_gene: TRBD1
abundance: few
CDR3aa: CASSPGGQGTDTQYF
CDR3nt: TGTGCCAGCAGCCCCGGGGGACAGGGGACAGATACGCAGTATTTT

v_gene: TRBV6-5
j_gene: TRBJ2-3
d_gene: -
abundance: -
CDR3aa: CASSYSEGDTQYF
CDR3nt: TGTGCCAGCAGTTACTCGGAGGGGGATACGCAGTATTTT

v_gene: TRBV18
j_gene: TRBJ1-5
d_gene: TRBD1
abundance: once
CDR3aa: CASSRGRSQPQHF
CDR3nt: TGTGCCAGCTCAAGGGGGCGGAGTCAGCCCCAGCATTTT

v_gene: TRBV3-1/TRBV3-2
j_gene: TRBJ2-1
d_gene: TRBD2
abundance: -
CDR3aa: CASSQDLAGTYFSYNEQFF
CDR3nt: TGTGCCAGCAGCCAAGATCTAGCGGGAACCTATTTCTCCTACAATGAGCAGTTCTTC

v_gene: TRBV30
j_gene: TRBJ2-2
d_gene: TRBD2
abundance: -
CDR3aa: CAWSRSSGTNTGELFF
CDR3nt: TGTGCCTGGAGTAGGTCTAGCGGGACTAACACCGGGGAGCTGTTTTTT

v_gene: TRBV5-6
j_gene: TRBJ2-3
d_gene: -
abundance: -
CDR3aa: CASSPYGGGTDTQYF
CDR3nt: TGTGCCAGCAGCCCATACGGGGGTGGAACAGATACGCAGTATTTT

v_gene: TRBV27
j_gene: TRBJ2-7
d_gene: TRBD1
abundance: -
CDR3aa: CASSLRGGDRGGEQYF
CDR3nt: TGTGCCAGCAGTTTACGGGGGGGGGACAGGGGGGGCGAGCAGTACTTC

v_gene: TRBV19
j_gene: TRBJ1-2
d_gene: TRBD1
abundance: -
CDR3aa: CATLGQGISGGYTF
CDR3nt: TGTGCCACCTTGGGACAGGGAATTTCGGGTGGCTACACCTTC

v_gene: TRBV6-5
j_gene: TRBJ1-6
d_gene: -
abundance: -
CDR3aa: CASSYSPPGDNSPLHF
CDR3nt: TGTGCCAGCAGTTACTCCCCCCCAGGGGACAATTCACCCCTCCACTTT

v_gene: TRBV19
j_gene: TRBJ2-4
d_gene: -
abundance: -
CDR3aa: CASRDIAGINIQYF
CDR3nt: TGTGCCAGTAGGGACATTGCAGGGATAAACATTCAGTACTTC